Presented here are 32 T cell receptor beta chains from one specimen sequenced in a study of graft-versus-host responses after intestinal transplantation. Method: immunoSEQ multiplex PCR; TCRdb's copy keeps in-frame clones and lacks some. The sample has about 10,000 clones; nearly 95% are singletons. The sample consisted of PBMCs, taken about 70 days after transplant. All receptors derive from a human patient who received an intestinal transplant, so some T cells may come from the graft donor.

For this clone: Since the CDR3 does not end with the conserved phenylalanine or tryptophan, this likely comes from a read error. This sequence joins TRBV28 and TRBJ2-3, with 8 bases aligning to TRBD2. This CDR3 is 13 amino acids long. Germline V gene lookup returns CDR1 MDHEN and CDR2 SYDVKM. V gave up 5 bases and J gave up 3 bases; unmatched junction bases: 1. The DNA for the CDR3 is TGTGCCAGCAGTACTAGCGGAACAGATACGCAGTATCTT. It is translated as CASSTSGTDTQYL.

This clone was seen only once. The genes are TRBV18 and TRBJ2-5; D is possibly TRBD1 (7 bases). There are 15 residues in the CDR3. CDR1 is KGHSH and CDR2 is LQKENI in the germline V gene. Trimming left V 2 bases short and J 2 bases short, with 12 bases between. The CDR3 spells CASSPETGRQETQYF. The CDR3 region has the DNA TGTGCCAGCTCACCAGAGACAGGGAGGCAAGAGACCCAGTACTTC.

This clone was found once. The same CDR3 is also encoded by other DNA sequences in this sample. V and J are TRBV28 and TRBJ1-5, with D possibly being TRBD1 (5 bases). Per germline, CDR1 MDHEN and CDR2 SYDVKM. The CDR3 sequence is 13 residues long. V lost 11 bases, J lost 5 bases, and 16 bases lay in between. Written as DNA, the CDR3 is TGTGCCTCCGGGGGGGGGAGGGATCAGCCCCAGCATTTT. This sequence encodes CASGGGRDQPQHF.

The chain couples TRBV6-6 to TRBJ2-1; D might be TRBD2 (5 bases). The V end lost 2 bases, the J end lost 4 bases, and 6 bases lay between the germline ends. Germline V gene sequence: CDR1 MNHNY, CDR2 SVGAGI (reference sequence). The CDR3 is 13 residues long. This chain's CDR3 is CASSYEGYNEQFF. CDR3 in DNA: TGTGCCAGCAGTTACGAGGGATACAATGAGCAGTTCTTC.

The chain is built from TRBV13 and TRBJ2-3; D gene unclear. The germline V and J ends were trimmed by 5 bases and 4 bases, with 10 bases remaining between them. The germline CDR1 and CDR2 sequences are PRHDT and FYEKMQ (reference sequence). The CDR3 contains 13 residues. This CDR3 reads CASSHPAADTQYF. In DNA form, the CDR3 reads TGTGCCAGCAGCCACCCTGCGGCAGATACGCAGTATTTT. The full variable domain, completed using reference TRBV13 and TRBJ2-3, is AAGVIQSPRHLIKEKRETATLKCYPIPRHDTVYWYQQGPGQDPQFLISFYEKMQSDKGSIPDRFSAQQFSDYHSELNMSSLELGDSALYFCASSHPAADTQYFGPGTRLTVL.

In DNA form, the CDR3 reads TGTGCCAGCAGTGAATATCCCCGTGGAGATACGCAGTATTTT. It is translated as CASSEYPRGDTQYF. The chain links TRBV25-1 to TRBJ2-3; the D is unclear. The germline V gene encodes CDR1 MGHDK and CDR2 SYGVNS. V was shortened by 0 bases and J by 5 bases, with 9 bases between the two germline ends. The CDR3 runs 14 residues.

The rearrangement links TRBV28 to TRBJ1-2; D uncertain. Germline V gene lookup returns CDR1 MDHEN and CDR2 SYDVKM. The CDR3 sequence is 15 residues long. Trimming pared 4 bases from V and 0 bases from J, leaving 12 bases between. The CDR3 coding sequence is TGTGCCAGCAGTTCCCCGGGCGGAGCTAACTATGGCTACACCTTC. Translated: CASSSPGGANYGYTF.

This chain joins TRBV10-2 and TRBJ1-2; the D is unclear. V was pared by 4 bases and J by 8 bases, with 8 bases between. Germline-derived CDR1 and CDR2 are WSHSY and SAAADI. The CDR3 loop spans 11 amino acids. CDR3 DNA: TGCGCCAGCAGTGGAGGGAACGGCTACACCTTC. Residues: CASSGGNGYTF.

CDR3 amino acids: CASRLTSTDTQYF. The CDR3 DNA follows: TGTGCCAGCAGATTAACTAGCACAGATACGCAGTATTTT. The chain employs TRBV11-2 and TRBJ2-3, with no clear D. Trimming removed 6 bases at V and 0 bases at J, with 7 bases between. CDR3 size: 13 residues. Germline values: CDR1 SGHAT, CDR2 FQNNGV.

V is TRBV6-4 and J is TRBJ2-3, with 9 bases identical to TRBD2. CDR3 length: 17 amino acids. The germline gives CDR1 MRHNA, CDR2 SNTAGT. V was clipped by 8 bases and J by 0 bases; unmatched bases: 12. The CDR3 DNA is TGTGCCAGCGAACTTAGCGGGGGAGACCCCAGCACAGATACGCAGTATTTT. This gives the protein CASELSGGDPSTDTQYF.

This clone was detected only once. This chain links TRBV7-6 with TRBJ1-3; D may be TRBD1 (6 bases). Germline lookup yields CDR1 SGHVS and CDR2 FNYEAQ. The germline V and J ends were trimmed by 3 bases and 0 bases, with 15 bases remaining between them. The CDR3 covers 17 residues. The CDR3, as DNA: TGTGCCAGCAGCTTCGGCCGACAGGTACTCTCTGGAAACACCATATATTTT. Its protein is CASSFGRQVLSGNTIYF. The whole variable domain, filled in from reference TRBV7-6 and TRBJ1-3, reads GAGVSQSPRYKVTKRGQDVALRCDPISGHVSLYWYRQALGQGPEFLTYFNYEAQQDKSGLPNDRFSAERPEGSISTLTIQRTEQRDSAMYRCASSFGRQVLSGNTIYFGEGSWLTVV.

DNA for the CDR3: TGTGCCAGCAGCAAAGAAGGGGGGACAGGAGGGAACACTGAAGCTTTCTTT. It encodes CASSKEGGTGGNTEAFF. The gene calls are TRBV21-1 and TRBJ1-1; TRBD1, the table's D call, lacks a check against the DNA. TRBV21-1 is flagged as a pseudogene. The CDR3 covers 17 residues.

V is TRBV6-6 and J is TRBJ2-2, with 9 bases identical to TRBD1. The CDR3 extends over 16 amino acids. CDR1 and CDR2 from the germline V gene are MNHNY and SVGAGI (reference sequence). The junction had 6 bases not matched to a gene; V was cut back by 5 bases and J by 2 bases. The CDR3 spells CASSPRTGVNTGELFF. The CDR3 coding sequence is TGTGCCAGCAGTCCGAGGACAGGGGTAAACACCGGGGAGCTGTTTTTT.

The rearrangement uses TRBV28 and TRBJ2-7; D not resolved. With 5 bases removed from V and 0 bases from J, the gap between germline ends came to 14 bases. This CDR3 comprises 15 residues. Germline V gives CDR1 MDHEN, CDR2 SYDVKM. The CDR3 sequence is CASSPRALSSYEQYF. The CDR3 coding sequence is TGTGCCAGCAGTCCACGGGCCTTAAGCTCCTACGAGCAGTACTTC.

The CDR3 sequence: CASSWNMNTEAFF. CDR3 coding DNA: TGTGCCAGCAGTTGGAACATGAACACTGAAGCTTTCTTT. This chain joins TRBV27 and TRBJ1-1; no clear D. Germline V lookup: CDR1 MNHEY, CDR2 SMNVEV (reference sequence). The CDR3 has 13 residues. Trimming took 4 bases from V and 0 from J, leaving 6 bases between them.

V gene TRBV4-3 combines with J gene TRBJ2-7; perhaps TRBD1 as D (5 bases). V was pared by 1 base and J by 6 bases, with 10 bases between. CDR3 length: 13 residues. Looked up from germline, CDR1 is LGHNA and CDR2 is YSLEER. CDR3 coding DNA: TGCGCCAGCAGCCAAGCGCAGGGTAGCGAGCAGTACTTC. It translates to CASSQAQGSEQYF.

This clone was observed once. The V and J genes are TRBV27 and TRBJ1-1; possibly TRBD1 for D (5 bases). The V end was cut by 1 base, the J end by 1 base, with 7 bases between. CDR3 size: 14 residues. Germline CDR1 reads MNHEY; CDR2 reads SMNVEV (reference sequence). CDR3 protein: CASSLWDGNTEAFF. The CDR3 nucleotides read TGTGCCAGCAGTTTATGGGACGGGAACACTGAAGCTTTCTTT.

The V and J genes are TRBV30 and TRBJ2-5; TRBD2 might be the D (5 bases). V lost 7 bases, J lost 4 bases, and 19 bases lay in between. The germline V gene has CDR1 GTSNPN and CDR2 SVGIG (reference sequence). The CDR3 sequence is 14 residues long. CDR3 bases: TGTGCCTTGGAAGGGCTAGTAAGCGGAGAGACCCAGTACTTC. Translated, it gives CALEGLVSGETQYF.

The rearrangement uses TRBV29-1 and TRBJ2-1; 11 bases match TRBD2. The length of the CDR3 is 15 residues. Losses at the gene ends were 5 bases for V and 3 bases for J; bases not matched to a gene: 6. From germline, CDR1 is SQVTM and CDR2 ANQGSEA. This CDR3 is CSVSYGLAGYNEQFF. DNA of the CDR3: TGCAGCGTTTCTTATGGACTAGCGGGCTACAATGAGCAGTTCTTC.

The chain links TRBV4-1 to TRBJ2-4; D not resolved. The CDR3 is made up of 14 amino acids. Germline loops: CDR1 MGHRA, CDR2 YSYEKL. V was clipped by 0 bases and J by 6 bases, with 9 bases between them. The CDR3 DNA reads as TGCGCCAGCAGCCAAGATCCGGGCCGAAACATTCAGTACTTC. Its translation: CASSQDPGRNIQYF.

The V gene is TRBV13, the J gene TRBJ2-1, with TRBD1 matching 9 bases. J was trimmed by 4 bases and V by 4 bases; bases with no gene match: 2. The germline V gene encodes CDR1 PRHDT and CDR2 FYEKMQ (reference sequence). The CDR3 contains 14 residues. The CDR3 is CASSSGTGYNEQFF. DNA of the CDR3: TGTGCCAGCAGCTCCGGGACAGGGTACAATGAGCAGTTCTTC.

The gene calls are TRBV28 and TRBJ2-7; 13 bases are shared with TRBD2. Germline V gives CDR1 MDHEN, CDR2 SYDVKM. V was pared by 4 bases and J by 1 base, with 13 bases of the junction left unmatched. CDR3 length: 19 amino acids. CDR3 sequence reads: CASSYTLTWTSGSSYEQYF. The CDR3 DNA is TGTGCCAGCAGTTATACCCTTACTTGGACTAGCGGGAGTTCCTACGAGCAGTACTTC.

The J gene is TRBJ2-7, the V gene TRBV13; 8 positions agree with TRBD2. V dropped 4 bases and J dropped 3; count of bases not matched to a gene: 11. The V gene's germline CDR1 is PRHDT and CDR2 FYEKMQ (reference sequence). The CDR3 contains 16 residues. CDR3 in DNA: TGTGCCAGCAGCTCCTCGAGCGGGAGCGGGGTCTACGAGCAGTACTTC. Amino acid sequence: CASSSSSGSGVYEQYF.

The CDR3 DNA sequence: TGTGCCAGTAGTGGGGGACAGATGTCGAATAGCAATCAGCCCCAGCATTTT. This codes for CASSGGQMSNSNQPQHF. J is TRBJ1-5 and V is TRBV19; 7 nucleotides match TRBD1. This CDR3 spans 17 amino acids. J lost 0 bases, V lost 5 bases, and 10 bases had no gene match. Per germline, CDR1 LNHDA and CDR2 SQIVND (reference sequence).

This clone was seen only a few times. The rearrangement joins TRBV5-4 to TRBJ2-7; D gene unclear. The germline CDR1 and CDR2 sequences are SGHNT and YYREEE (reference sequence). V lost 3 bases and J 2 bases, leaving 9 bases between the germline ends. This CDR3 is built from 13 residues. CDR3 residues: CASSSDPTYEQYF. In DNA, the CDR3 is TGTGCCAGCAGCTCGGACCCGACCTACGAGCAGTACTTC.

The genes are TRBV28 and TRBJ1-2; D is unresolved. Trimming removed 5 bases from V and 3 bases from J, with 16 bases in between. The germline V gene encodes CDR1 MDHEN and CDR2 SYDVKM. This CDR3 comprises 15 residues. CDR3 sequence: CASSPPPPSHYGYTF. The CDR3 DNA sequence: TGTGCCAGCAGTCCGCCCCCTCCAAGTCACTATGGCTACACCTTC.

CDR3 region: CAWETGKNQPQHF. CDR3 in DNA: TGTGCCTGGGAGACAGGTAAAAATCAGCCCCAGCATTTT. This chain links TRBV30 with TRBJ1-5; D possibly corresponds to TRBD1 (6 bases). The germline gives CDR1 GTSNPN, CDR2 SVGIG (reference sequence). CDR3 length: 13 residues. V lost 5 bases to trimming and J lost 4 bases, with 12 bases between them.

This clone was detected only once. This sequence joins TRBV19 and TRBJ2-3; unclear D gene. There are 11 residues in the CDR3. The germline CDR1 and CDR2 sequences are LNHDA and SQIVND (reference sequence). V was trimmed by 8 bases and J by 6 bases, leaving 9 bases between them. CDR3 sequence: CASSLGDTQYF. DNA for the CDR3: TGTGCCAGTTCCCTGGGGGATACGCAGTATTTT. Together with reference TRBV19 and TRBJ2-3, the CDR3 gives the full variable domain: DGGITQSPKYLFRKEGQNVTLSCEQNLNHDAMYWYRQDPGQGLRLIYYSQIVNDFQKGDIAEGYSVSREKKESFPLTVTSAQKNPTAFYLCASSLGDTQYFGPGTRLTVL.

The V and J genes are TRBV25-1 and TRBJ2-2; weak D call: TRBD2 (6 bases). V was shortened by 6 bases and J by 4 bases, with 15 bases between the two germline ends. Germline V lookup: CDR1 MGHDK, CDR2 SYGVNS. The CDR3 consists of 15 residues. CDR3 protein: CASRPPGDFTGELFF. CDR3 in DNA: TGTGCCAGCAGGCCACCGGGGGATTTCACCGGGGAGCTGTTTTTT. The variable domain in full, with the rest retrieved from reference TRBV25-1 and TRBJ2-2, is EADIYQTPRYLVIGTGKKITLECSQTMGHDKMYWYQQDPGMELHLIHYSYGVNSTEKGDLSSESTVSRIRTEHFPLTLESARPSHTSQYLCASRPPGDFTGELFFGEGSRLTVL.

Written as DNA, the CDR3 is TGTGCCAGCAGCTCCAGCCGGTCTGGGGCCAACGTCCTGACTTTC. Protein sequence: CASSSSRSGANVLTF. The chain has TRBV7-8 and TRBJ2-6, with D unclear. The CDR3 length is 15 residues. Trimming removed 4 bases from V and 1 base from J, with 8 bases in between. CDR1 is SGHVS, CDR2 FQNEAQ, per germline.

The chain carries TRBV27 and TRBJ1-5, with D possibly matching TRBD1 (5 bases). V gave up 4 bases and J gave up 7 bases, with 14 bases separating them. The CDR3 has 14 amino acids. Looked up from germline, CDR1 is MNHEY and CDR2 is SMNVEV (reference sequence). CDR3 amino acids: CASSSGGDFQPQHF. The CDR3 DNA sequence: TGTGCCAGCAGTTCTGGAGGGGATTTCCAGCCCCAGCATTTT.

V usage is TRBV10-3 and J usage is TRBJ2-5, with a possible D match to TRBD1 (5 bases). The CDR3 spans 12 residues. Germline V gene lookup returns CDR1 ENHRY and CDR2 SYGVKD. Trimming took 6 bases from V and 0 from J, leaving 5 bases between them. The CDR3 sequence: CAISRDQETQYF. CDR3 nucleotides: TGTGCCATCAGCAGGGACCAAGAGACCCAGTACTTC.